Listed here are 23 T cell receptor beta chains from one sample, sequenced in a study of identical twins. One entry per CDR3 protein, called by TCRdb with MiXCR from the 5' RACE reads. The data show 600,000 to 700,000 distinct CDR3 sequences, 21% seen once. The same data also contributed to another study, on T cells expressing NK-cell markers.

Sequencing was done on a sample of PBMCs. The receptor source for this set is a woman between 18 and 29 years old in good health.

The J gene is TRBJ2-7, the V gene TRBV5-4, with TRBD1 as a possible D gene (6 bases). V was cut by 5 bases and J by 1 base, with 13 bases left in between. Germline V gene lookup returns CDR1 SGHNT and CDR2 YYREEE (reference sequence). CDR3 length: 14 amino acids. The DNA for the CDR3 is TGTGCCAGCAGTTTCCCCGGGACATCCTACGAGCAGTACTTC. It specifies CASSFPGTSYEQYF.

This clonotype was counted only a few times. V is TRBV5-1 and J is TRBJ1-2; D gene ambiguous. CDR1 SGHRS and CDR2 YFSETQ come from the germline V gene. Trimming stripped 4 bases from V and 3 bases from J, with 13 bases between. The CDR3 is made up of 14 amino acids. The CDR3 DNA is TGCGCCAGCAGCCCCGACCAAGGCGACTATGGCTACACCTTC. It is translated as CASSPDQGDYGYTF.

The chain is built from TRBV12-3 or TRBV12-4 and TRBJ2-5; 12 bases match TRBD2. V shed 8 bases, J shed 1 base, and the junction held 8 bases outside the gene matches. The length of the CDR3 is 16 residues. In DNA, the CDR3 is TGTGCCAGCGGCCATCGACTAGCGGGAGCCCAAGAGACCCAGTACTTC. Translating gives CASGHRLAGAQETQYF.

The chain uses TRBV25-1 and TRBJ2-3; D is undetermined. Germline loops: CDR1 MGHDK, CDR2 SYGVNS. V was trimmed by 5 bases and J by 0 bases, leaving 9 bases between them. This CDR3 is 14 amino acids long. CDR3 region: CASSRTLSTDTQYF. The CDR3 region has the DNA TGTGCCAGCAGTCGGACCTTAAGCACAGATACGCAGTATTTT. Looking up the rest from reference TRBV25-1 and TRBJ2-3 gives the full variable domain: EADIYQTPRYLVIGTGKKITLECSQTMGHDKMYWYQQDPGMELHLIHYSYGVNSTEKGDLSSESTVSRIRTEHFPLTLESARPSHTSQYLCASSRTLSTDTQYFGPGTRLTVL.

The chain combines TRBV27 with TRBJ2-2; D gene ambiguous. V dropped 6 bases and J dropped 4 bases, with 6 bases sitting between them. Germline values: CDR1 MNHEY, CDR2 SMNVEV (reference sequence). The CDR3 sequence is 12 residues long. CDR3 residues: CASRNPTGELFF. CDR3 in DNA: TGTGCCAGCAGAAACCCCACCGGGGAGCTGTTTTTT.

The rearrangement links TRBV11-2 to TRBJ2-5; D perhaps matches TRBD2 (6 bases). The CDR3 spans 12 residues. Trimming took off 9 bases at V and 3 bases at J, with 11 bases between the two ends. In germline, CDR1 is SGHAT, CDR2 FQNNGV. The chain's CDR3 is CASRSGEETQYF. Here the CDR3 DNA reads TGTGCCAGTAGGTCGGGGGAAGAGACCCAGTACTTC.

CDR3 region: CASSPWTENTGELFF. The CDR3 DNA sequence: TGTGCCAGCAGCCCCTGGACGGAGAACACCGGGGAGCTGTTTTTT. The chain couples TRBV4-2 to TRBJ2-2, with D unclear. V was cut by 4 bases and J by 1 base, with 10 bases left in between. The CDR3 contains 15 residues. Germline V gene sequence: CDR1 LGHNA, CDR2 YNFKEQ.

The V call is TRBV2, the J call TRBJ2-2; possible D gene TRBD2, 6 bases. CDR1 SNHLY and CDR2 FYNNEI come from the germline V gene. CDR3 size: 15 residues. Trimming cost V 2 bases and J 6 bases, with 13 bases left between them. CDR3 sequence reads: CASSERRDPAGELFF. CDR3 bases: TGTGCCAGCAGTGAAAGGAGGGATCCGGCCGGGGAGCTGTTTTTT.

The V call is TRBV27, the J call TRBJ2-1; 12 bases align to TRBD2. The V and J ends lost 3 bases and 5 bases, in that order; junction bases with no gene match: 8. Germline CDR1 is MNHEY and CDR2 is SMNVEV (reference sequence). The CDR3 loop spans 17 amino acids. DNA for the CDR3: TGTGCCAGCAGTTTGTTCGGACTAGCGGGGCCCGACAATGAGCAGTTCTTC. Amino acid sequence: CASSLFGLAGPDNEQFF.

V gene TRBV10-3 combines with J gene TRBJ2-7; D remains unclear. Trimming took off 0 bases at V and 4 bases at J, with 10 bases between the two ends. The germline V gene encodes CDR1 ENHRY and CDR2 SYGVKD. The CDR3 has 14 residues. DNA for the CDR3: TGTGCCATCAGTGAGTCCCGGGCCTCTTACGAGCAGTACTTC. This codes for CAISESRASYEQYF.

This sequence joins TRBV20-1 and TRBJ2-5, with 7 nucleotides matching TRBD2. Germline V gene sequence: CDR1 DFQATT, CDR2 SNEGSKA (reference sequence). CDR3 size: 15 residues. Trimming removed 5 bases from V and 4 bases from J; junction bases left unmatched: 13. CDR3 nucleotide sequence: TGCAGTGCTCTCCTCTTGCGGGGGACTTTAGAGACCCAGTACTTC. This gives the protein CSALLLRGTLETQYF.

The CDR3 bases are TGCGCCAGCACCGGGACTAGCCTCAATGAGCAGTTCTTC. Translated: CASTGTSLNEQFF. The genes are TRBV10-2 and TRBJ2-1; 9 nucleotides agree with TRBD2. In germline, CDR1 is WSHSY, CDR2 SAAADI. This CDR3 contains 13 residues. The trim removed 7 bases at V and 6 bases at J, leaving 4 bases unmatched.

Only a few counts were recorded for this clonotype. The V call is TRBV15, the J call TRBJ2-5, with 7 positions matching TRBD1. The V and J ends lost 1 base and 2 bases, in that order; junction bases with no gene match: 4. The CDR3 loop spans 15 amino acids. Germline CDR1 and CDR2: LNHNV and YYDKDF (reference sequence). The CDR3 here is CATSRGQGEQETQYF. The CDR3 DNA follows: TGTGCCACCAGCAGAGGACAGGGCGAACAAGAGACCCAGTACTTC.

The J gene is TRBJ2-3, the V gene TRBV12-3 or TRBV12-4; TRBD2 aligns across 13 bases. Losses at the gene ends were 6 bases for V and 2 bases for J; bases not matched to a gene: 5. CDR3 length: 16 amino acids. The CDR3 loop is CASSLGTSGVTDTQYF. CDR3 bases: TGTGCCAGCAGCCTAGGGACTAGCGGGGTCACAGATACGCAGTATTTT.

This clonotype was detected only a few times. This rearrangement joins TRBV21-1 to TRBJ2-1; the table's D call TRBD2 went unverified against the DNA. TRBV21-1 is flagged as a pseudogene. This CDR3 is built from 15 residues. CDR3 DNA: TGTGCCAGAAGAGTACCGGGACTAGCGGGGCATGAGCAGTTCTTC. It yields the protein CARRVPGLAGHEQFF.

This clonotype appeared many times. The chain uses TRBV9 and TRBJ2-1; D gene ambiguous. This CDR3 has 15 residues. CDR1 and CDR2 from the germline V gene are SGDLS and YYNGEE. The germline V and J ends were trimmed by 7 bases and 4 bases, with 18 bases remaining between them. CDR3 in DNA: TGTGCCAGCCTCCCCCCGGACCAGCATTACAATGAGCAGTTCTTC. Translating it yields CASLPPDQHYNEQFF. Looking up the rest from reference TRBV9 and TRBJ2-1 gives the full variable domain: DSGVTQTPKHLITATGQRVTLRCSPRSGDLSVYWYQQSLDQGLQFLIQYYNGEERAKGNILERFSAQQFPDLHSELNLSSLELGDSALYFCASLPPDQHYNEQFFGPGTRLTVL.

In its sample, this clonotype was seen many times. The rearrangement uses TRBV7-8 and TRBJ1-1; 7 nucleotides agree with TRBD1. The ends lost 7 bases at V and 4 bases at J; junction bases unmatched: 9. The CDR3 covers 14 residues. CDR1 SGHVS and CDR2 FQNEAQ come from the germline V gene. The CDR3 nucleotides read TGTGCCAGCAACTTCAACAGGGGTAGCACTGAAGCTTTCTTT. The encoded protein is CASNFNRGSTEAFF. The full variable domain, completed using reference TRBV7-8 and TRBJ1-1, is GAGVSQSPRYKVAKRGQDVALRCDPISGHVSLFWYQQALGQGPEFLTYFQNEAQLDKSGLPSDRFFAERPEGSVSTLKIQRTQQEDSAVYLCASNFNRGSTEAFFGQGTRLTVV.

This clonotype was counted at least ten times. CDR3 in DNA: TGTGCCAGCAGTGAATACGGGCTCACCTACGAGCAGTACTTC. Residues: CASSEYGLTYEQYF. The chain is built from TRBV6-1 and TRBJ2-7; unclear D gene. CDR1 and CDR2 from the germline V gene are MNHNS and SASEGT. This CDR3 has 14 amino acids. V shed 2 bases and J shed 2 bases, with 10 bases lying between them.

The V call is TRBV9, the J call TRBJ2-5; weak D call: TRBD1 (6 bases). In germline, CDR1 is SGDLS, CDR2 YYNGEE. V was clipped by 7 bases and J by 1 base, with 17 bases between them. CDR3 length equals 15 residues. The CDR3 here is CASRATGQTQETQYF. The DNA of the CDR3 is TGTGCCAGCCGAGCGACAGGCCAGACCCAAGAGACCCAGTACTTC.

This chain uses TRBV2 with TRBJ2-5; D is ambiguous. The CDR3 has 13 residues. Trimming removed 3 bases at V and 5 bases at J, with 10 bases between. CDR1 is SNHLY and CDR2 is FYNNEI in the germline V gene. CDR3 in DNA: TGTGCCAGCAGTGACGGAGTATCGGAGACCCAGTACTTC. Translated, it gives CASSDGVSETQYF.

The gene calls are TRBV20-1 and TRBJ2-7; TRBD2 aligns across 7 bases. The ends lost 6 bases at V and 0 bases at J; junction bases unmatched: 8. The V gene's germline CDR1 is DFQATT and CDR2 SNEGSKA (reference sequence). CDR3 length: 14 residues. CDR3 amino acids: CSALSGAYSYEQYF. In DNA, the CDR3 is TGCAGTGCCCTGAGCGGGGCCTACTCCTACGAGCAGTACTTC.

The V call is TRBV5-1, the J call TRBJ2-2, with D unclear. V lost 0 bases to trimming and J lost 6 bases, with 6 bases between them. In germline, CDR1 is SGHRS, CDR2 YFSETQ. The CDR3 runs to 13 residues. Here the CDR3 DNA reads TGCGCCAGCAGCTTGGTTGGACCCGGGGAGCTGTTTTTT. It yields the protein CASSLVGPGELFF.

The chain recombines TRBV7-8 with TRBJ2-1; 9 nucleotides align to TRBD2. The CDR3 sequence is 16 residues long. From germline, CDR1 is SGHVS and CDR2 FQNEAQ. The junction had 10 bases not matched to a gene; V was cut back by 0 bases and J by 10 bases. The CDR3 coding sequence is TGTGCCAGCAGCTTAGCTGGCGGGGGGGCTGGGGGCGAGCAGTTCTTC. Protein product: CASSLAGGGAGGEQFF.